This T cell receptor beta chain was obtained from a study of CD8+ T cells in alopecia areata. Study at large: Female roughly 6-11-week-old C3H/HeJ recipients received skin from approximately 6-13-month-old C3H/HeJ graft donors with spontaneous alopecia.

The germline V gene encodes CDR1 NSQYPW and CDR2 LRSPGD (reference sequence). The germline V and J ends were trimmed by 1 base and 6 bases, with 12 bases remaining between them. This CDR3 is 15 amino acids long. It was cDNA, reverse transcribed from extracted RNA, that served as the sequencing template. The assay was immunoSEQ multiplex PCR, and TCRdb's table has in-frame clones only and misses some. Recorded here are roughly 110,000 clones, with no singletons, and the ten leading clones hold roughly 21%. With respect to this clone: Its antigen remains unidentified. These gene names are mouse names. Read coverage stops 4 residues before the CDR3 terminus; the germline J gene supplies the remainder.

The study, taken as a whole, reports: Scalp specimens additionally yield sequences from normal skin's resident alphabeta T cells. TCRs were shared less clearly across patients than in mice, possibly for HLA-related reasons.

V and J are TRBV1 and TRBJ1-4; TRBD1 is a possible D gene (6 bases). Sequenced sample: lesional skin. The clonotype was recovered from a C3H/HeJ mouse with alopecia areata. This mouse strain has H2-k as its MHC haplotype. CDR3 DNA (partial): TGCACCTGCAGTGCAGGTCAGGGGAGGGACGAA. This sequence encodes CTCSAGQGRDE. The entire CDR3 is CTCSAGQGRDERLFF. The full variable domain, rest sourced from reference TRBV1 and TRBJ1-4, is VTLLEQNPRWRLVPRGQAVNLRCILKNSQYPWMSWYQQDLQKQLQWLFTLRSPGDKEVKSLPGADYLATRVTDTELRLQVANMSQGRTLYCTCSAGQGRDERLFFGHGTKLSVL.